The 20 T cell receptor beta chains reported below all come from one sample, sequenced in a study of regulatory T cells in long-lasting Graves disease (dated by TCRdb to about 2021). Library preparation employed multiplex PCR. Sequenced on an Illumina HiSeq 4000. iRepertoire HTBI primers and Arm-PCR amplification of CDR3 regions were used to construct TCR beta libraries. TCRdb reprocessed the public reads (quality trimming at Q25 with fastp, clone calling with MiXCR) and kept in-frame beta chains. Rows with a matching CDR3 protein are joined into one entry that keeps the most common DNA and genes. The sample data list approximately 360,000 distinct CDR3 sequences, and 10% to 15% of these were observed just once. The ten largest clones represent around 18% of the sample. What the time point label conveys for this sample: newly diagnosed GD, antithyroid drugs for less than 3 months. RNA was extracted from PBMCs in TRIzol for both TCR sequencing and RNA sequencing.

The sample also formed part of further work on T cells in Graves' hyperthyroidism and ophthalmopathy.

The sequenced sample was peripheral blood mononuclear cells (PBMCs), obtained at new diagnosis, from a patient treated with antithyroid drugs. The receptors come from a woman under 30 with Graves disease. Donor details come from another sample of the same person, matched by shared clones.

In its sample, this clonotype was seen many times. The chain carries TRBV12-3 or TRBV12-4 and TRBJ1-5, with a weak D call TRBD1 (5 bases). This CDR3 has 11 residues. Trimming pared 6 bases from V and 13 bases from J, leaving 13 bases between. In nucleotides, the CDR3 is TGTGCCAGCAGCCGTCGGGGCCCACAGCATTTT. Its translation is CASSRRGPQHF.

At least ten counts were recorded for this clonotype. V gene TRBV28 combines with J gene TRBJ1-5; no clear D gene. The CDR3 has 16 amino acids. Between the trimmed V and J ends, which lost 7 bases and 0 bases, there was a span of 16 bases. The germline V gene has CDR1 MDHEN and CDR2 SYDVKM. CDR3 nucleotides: TGTGCCAGCACTCTATTCGGACTCAATAGCAATCAGCCCCAGCATTTT. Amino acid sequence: CASTLFGLNSNQPQHF.

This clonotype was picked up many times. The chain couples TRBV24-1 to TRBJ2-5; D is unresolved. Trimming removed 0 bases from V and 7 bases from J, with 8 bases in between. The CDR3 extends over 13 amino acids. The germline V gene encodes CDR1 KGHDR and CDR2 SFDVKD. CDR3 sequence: CATSDLWSATQYF. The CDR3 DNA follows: TGTGCCACCAGTGATTTGTGGTCCGCGACCCAGTACTTC.

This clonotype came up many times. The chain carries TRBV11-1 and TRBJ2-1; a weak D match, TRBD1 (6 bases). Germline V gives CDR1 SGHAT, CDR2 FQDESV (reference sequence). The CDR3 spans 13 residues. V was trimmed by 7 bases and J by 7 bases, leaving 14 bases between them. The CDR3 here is CASTWLGANEQFF. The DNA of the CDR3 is TGTGCCAGCACCTGGTTGGGGGCAAATGAGCAGTTCTTC.

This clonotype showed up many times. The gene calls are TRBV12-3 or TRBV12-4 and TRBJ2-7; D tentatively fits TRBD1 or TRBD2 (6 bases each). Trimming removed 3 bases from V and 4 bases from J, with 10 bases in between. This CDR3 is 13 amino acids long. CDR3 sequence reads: CASSFGGGYEQYV. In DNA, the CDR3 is TGTGCCAGCAGTTTCGGGGGCGGGTACGAGCAGTACGTC.

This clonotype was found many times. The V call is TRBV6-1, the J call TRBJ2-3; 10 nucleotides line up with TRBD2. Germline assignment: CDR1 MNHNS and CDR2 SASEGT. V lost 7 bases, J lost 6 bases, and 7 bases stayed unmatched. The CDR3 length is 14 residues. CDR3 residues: CASTERGGPDTQYF. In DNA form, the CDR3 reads TGTGCCAGCACTGAGCGGGGGGGCCCCGATACGCAGTATTTT.

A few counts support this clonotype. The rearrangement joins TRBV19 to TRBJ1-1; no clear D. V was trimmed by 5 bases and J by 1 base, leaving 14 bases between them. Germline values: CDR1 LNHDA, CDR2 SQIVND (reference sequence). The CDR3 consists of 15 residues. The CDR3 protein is CASSPLVGRNTEAFF. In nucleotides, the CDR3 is TGTGCCAGTAGTCCCTTAGTTGGACGGAACACTGAAGCTTTCTTT.

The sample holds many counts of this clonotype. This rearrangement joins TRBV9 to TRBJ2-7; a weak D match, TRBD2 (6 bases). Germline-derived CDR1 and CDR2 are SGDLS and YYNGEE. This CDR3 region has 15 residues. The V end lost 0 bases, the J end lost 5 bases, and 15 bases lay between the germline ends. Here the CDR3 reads CASSVGARGFHEQYF. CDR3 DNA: TGTGCCAGCAGCGTAGGGGCGCGGGGATTCCACGAGCAGTACTTC.

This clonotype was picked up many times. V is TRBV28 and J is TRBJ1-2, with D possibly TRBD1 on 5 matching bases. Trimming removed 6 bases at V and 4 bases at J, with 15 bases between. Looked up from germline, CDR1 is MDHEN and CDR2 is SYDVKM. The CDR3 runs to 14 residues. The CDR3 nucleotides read TGTGCCAGCAGCCAGGGAGACAGTGTCTATGGCTACACCTTC. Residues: CASSQGDSVYGYTF.

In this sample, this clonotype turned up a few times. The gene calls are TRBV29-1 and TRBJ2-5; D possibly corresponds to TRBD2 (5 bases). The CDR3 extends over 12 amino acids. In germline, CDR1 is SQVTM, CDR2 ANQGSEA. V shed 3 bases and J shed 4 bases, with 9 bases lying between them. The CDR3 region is CSVDSGGETQYF. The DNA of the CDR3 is TGCAGCGTTGACAGCGGTGGAGAGACCCAGTACTTC.

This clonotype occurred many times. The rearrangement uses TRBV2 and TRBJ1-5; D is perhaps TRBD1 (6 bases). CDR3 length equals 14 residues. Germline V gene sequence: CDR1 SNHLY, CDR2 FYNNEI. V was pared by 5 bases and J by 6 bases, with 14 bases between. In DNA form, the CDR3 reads TGTGCCAGCAGTCCAGGGACATCTGGTCAGCCCCAGCATTTT. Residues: CASSPGTSGQPQHF. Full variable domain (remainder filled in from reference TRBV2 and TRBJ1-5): EPEVTQTPSHQVTQMGQEVILRCVPISNHLYFYWYRQILGQKVEFLVSFYNNEISEKSEIFDDQFSVERPDGSNFTLKIRSTKLEDSAMYFCASSPGTSGQPQHFGDGTRLSIL.

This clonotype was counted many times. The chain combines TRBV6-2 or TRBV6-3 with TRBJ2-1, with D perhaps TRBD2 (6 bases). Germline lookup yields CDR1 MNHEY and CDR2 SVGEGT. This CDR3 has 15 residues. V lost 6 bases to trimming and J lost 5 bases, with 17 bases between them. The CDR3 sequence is CASRERRGANNEQFF. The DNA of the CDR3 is TGTGCCAGCAGAGAACGACGCGGGGCGAACAATGAGCAGTTCTTC.

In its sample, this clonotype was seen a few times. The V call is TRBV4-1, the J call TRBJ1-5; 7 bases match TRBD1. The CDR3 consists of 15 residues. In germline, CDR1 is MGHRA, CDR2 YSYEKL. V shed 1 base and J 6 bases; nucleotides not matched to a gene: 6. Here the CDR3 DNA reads TGCGCCAGCAGCCAAGGGCAGGGGGTAGTTCAGCCCCAGCATTTT. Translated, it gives CASSQGQGVVQPQHF.

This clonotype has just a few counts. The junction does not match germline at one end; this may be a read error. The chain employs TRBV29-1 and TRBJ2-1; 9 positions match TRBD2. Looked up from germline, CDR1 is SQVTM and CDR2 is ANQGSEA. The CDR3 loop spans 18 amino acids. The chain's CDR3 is CSVAGGGHTASSCNEQFF. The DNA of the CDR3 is TGCAGCGTCGCGGGAGGGGGTCATACCGCCAGCTCCTGCAATGAGCAGTTCTTC.

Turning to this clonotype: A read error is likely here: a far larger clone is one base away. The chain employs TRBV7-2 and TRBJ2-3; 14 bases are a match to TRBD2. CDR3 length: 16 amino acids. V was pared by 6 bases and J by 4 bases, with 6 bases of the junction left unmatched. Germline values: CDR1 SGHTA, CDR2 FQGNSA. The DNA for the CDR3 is TGTGCCAGCAGTTCCGGACTAGCGGGAGGTTCAGATACGCAGTATTTT. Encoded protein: CASSSGLAGGSDTQYF.

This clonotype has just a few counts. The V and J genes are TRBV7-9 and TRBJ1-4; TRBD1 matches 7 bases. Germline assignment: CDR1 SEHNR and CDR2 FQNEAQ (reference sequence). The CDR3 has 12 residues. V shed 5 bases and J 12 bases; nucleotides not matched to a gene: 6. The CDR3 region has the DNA TGTGCCAGCAGCCTATCGACAGGGCAACTGTTTTTT. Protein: CASSLSTGQLFF.

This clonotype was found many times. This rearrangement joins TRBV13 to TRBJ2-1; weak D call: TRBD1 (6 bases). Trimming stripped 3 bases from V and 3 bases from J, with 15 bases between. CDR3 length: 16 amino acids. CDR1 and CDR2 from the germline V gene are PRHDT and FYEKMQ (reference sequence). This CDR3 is CASSLVGASIYNEQFF. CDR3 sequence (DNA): TGTGCCAGCAGCTTGGTGGGGGCTTCCATCTACAATGAGCAGTTCTTC.

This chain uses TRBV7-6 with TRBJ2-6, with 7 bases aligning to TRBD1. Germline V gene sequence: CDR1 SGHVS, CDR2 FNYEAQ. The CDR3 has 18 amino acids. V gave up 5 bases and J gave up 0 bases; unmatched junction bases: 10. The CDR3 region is CASSHRDSSFSGANVLTF. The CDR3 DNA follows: TGTGCCAGCAGCCACCGGGACAGCAGTTTCTCTGGGGCCAACGTCCTGACTTTC. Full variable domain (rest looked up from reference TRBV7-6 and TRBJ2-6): GAGVSQSPRYKVTKRGQDVALRCDPISGHVSLYWYRQALGQGPEFLTYFNYEAQQDKSGLPNDRFSAERPEGSISTLTIQRTEQRDSAMYRCASSHRDSSFSGANVLTFGAGSRLTVL.

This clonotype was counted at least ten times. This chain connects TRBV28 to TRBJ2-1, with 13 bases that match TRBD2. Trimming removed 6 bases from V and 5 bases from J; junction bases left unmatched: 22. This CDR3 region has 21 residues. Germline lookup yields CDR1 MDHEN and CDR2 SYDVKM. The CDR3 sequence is CASSHSTNTRTSGRGDNEQFF. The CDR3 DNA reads TGTGCCAGCAGCCACTCAACAAACACTCGGACTAGCGGGAGAGGGGACAATGAGCAGTTCTTC.

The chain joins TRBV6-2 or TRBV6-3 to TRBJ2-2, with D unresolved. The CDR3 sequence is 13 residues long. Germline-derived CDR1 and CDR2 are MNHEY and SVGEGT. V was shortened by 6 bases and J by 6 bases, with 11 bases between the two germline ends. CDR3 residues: CASSRDIPGELFF. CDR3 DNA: TGTGCCAGCAGCCGTGACATTCCCGGGGAGCTGTTTTTT.